This entry describes one T cell receptor (beta chain). Antigen specificity is unknown. Between the trimmed V and J ends, which lost 8 bases and 4 bases, there was a span of 12 bases. The germline V gene has CDR1 SNHLY and CDR2 FYNNEI. The CDR3 contains 12 residues. This sample stems from a study of cytotoxic CD8 clonotypes in ibrutinib-treated CLL. In the study overall: Sample averages reached 255,043 productive templates and tens of thousands of productive rearrangements. Study conclusions and caveats: Contraction or stability on treatment was seen for public clonotypes, which were uncommon. Clonality went up at the time of ibrutinib response, stayed stable in sustained remission, and later dropped back toward its baseline level at progression.

Only in-frame clones appear in the TCRdb table, and some are missing; sequencing was by immunoSEQ multiplex PCR. The repertoire consists of about 130,000 clones, with 70% to 80% occurring once and the leading ten covering 9.5% to 15%. This receptor was taken from a human donor with chronic lymphocytic leukemia. The sample consisted of PBMCs, taken after 12 months of ibrutinib treatment. The V call is TRBV2, the J call TRBJ2-7; D unclear. CDR3 in amino acids: CASGFVGYEQYF. DNA of the CDR3: TGTGCCAGCGGGTTTGTGGGTTACGAGCAGTACTTC.